This TCR beta chain was observed in a study of human T cells and chemical hapten exposure. In TCRdb, the RACE reads were re-called with MiXCR into one record per CDR3 protein. The sample carries about 250,000 distinct CDR3 sequences, roughly 7.4% recorded once. Stated time point: pre-sensitization, week 0. Treatment specified: therapeutic diphenylcyclopropenone sensitization with weekly scalp DPC. The specimen was whole blood, collected in connection with sensitization to the hapten diphenylcyclopropenone (DPC). This clonotype was sampled from a man in his late teens or twenties with alopecia areata. Some clones in this sample may be carry-over from other donors' samples.

The CDR3 bases are TGTGCCAGCAGTGACGAACCACGAATCCAAGAGACCCAGTACTTC. Encoded protein: CASSDEPRIQETQYF. This chain connects TRBV25-1 to TRBJ2-5, with D unclear. CDR3 length equals 15 residues. Per the germline V gene, CDR1 is MGHDK and CDR2 is SYGVNS. Trimming left V 3 bases short and J 1 base short, with 12 bases between.